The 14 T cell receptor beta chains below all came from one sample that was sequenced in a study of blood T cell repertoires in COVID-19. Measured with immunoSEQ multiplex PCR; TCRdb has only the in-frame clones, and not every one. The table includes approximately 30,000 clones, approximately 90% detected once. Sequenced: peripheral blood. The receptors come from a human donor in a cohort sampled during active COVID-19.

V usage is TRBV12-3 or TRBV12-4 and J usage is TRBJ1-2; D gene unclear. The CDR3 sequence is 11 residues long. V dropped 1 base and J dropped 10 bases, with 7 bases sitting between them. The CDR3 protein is CASSLGHYYTF. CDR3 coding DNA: TGTGCCAGCAGTTTAGGTCACTACTACACCTTC.

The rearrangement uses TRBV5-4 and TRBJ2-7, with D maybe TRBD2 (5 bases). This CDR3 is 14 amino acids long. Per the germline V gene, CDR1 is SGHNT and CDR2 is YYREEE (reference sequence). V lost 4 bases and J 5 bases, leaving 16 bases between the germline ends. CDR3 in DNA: TGTGCCAGCAGCCTACGGCGAGGGTCCGACGAGCAGTACTTC. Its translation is CASSLRRGSDEQYF.

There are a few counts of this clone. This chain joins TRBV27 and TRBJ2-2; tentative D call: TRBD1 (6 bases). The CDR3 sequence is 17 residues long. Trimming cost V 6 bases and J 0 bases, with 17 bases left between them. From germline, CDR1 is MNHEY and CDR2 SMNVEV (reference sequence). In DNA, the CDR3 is TGTGCCAGCAGCCAACGACAGGTCTGGGCGAACACCGGGGAGCTGTTTTTT. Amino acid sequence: CASSQRQVWANTGELFF.

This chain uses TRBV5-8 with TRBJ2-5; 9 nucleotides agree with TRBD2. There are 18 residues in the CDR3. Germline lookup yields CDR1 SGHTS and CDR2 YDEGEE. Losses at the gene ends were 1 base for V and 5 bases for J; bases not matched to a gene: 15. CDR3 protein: CASSLWGSSGVPEETQYF. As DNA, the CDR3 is TGTGCCAGCAGCTTGTGGGGATCTAGCGGGGTGCCGGAGGAGACCCAGTACTTC.

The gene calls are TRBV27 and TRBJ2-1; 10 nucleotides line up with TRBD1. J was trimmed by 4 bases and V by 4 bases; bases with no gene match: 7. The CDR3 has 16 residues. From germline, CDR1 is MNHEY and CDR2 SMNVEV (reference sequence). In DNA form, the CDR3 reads TGTGCCAGCAGTTCCCGACAGGGGGCGCCGTACAATGAGCAGTTCTTC. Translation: CASSSRQGAPYNEQFF.

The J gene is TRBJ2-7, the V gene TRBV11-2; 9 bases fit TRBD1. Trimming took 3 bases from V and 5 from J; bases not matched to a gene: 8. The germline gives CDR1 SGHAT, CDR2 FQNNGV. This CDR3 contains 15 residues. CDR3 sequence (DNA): TGTGCCAGCAGCTTGACGGGACAGGGTAATCACGAGCAGTACTTC. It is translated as CASSLTGQGNHEQYF.

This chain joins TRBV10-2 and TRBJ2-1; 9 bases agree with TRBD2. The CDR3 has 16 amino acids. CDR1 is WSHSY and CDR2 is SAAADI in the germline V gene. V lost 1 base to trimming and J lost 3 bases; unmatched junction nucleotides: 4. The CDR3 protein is CASSEFGTSSYNEQFF. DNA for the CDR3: TGCGCCAGCAGTGAGTTCGGGACTAGCAGCTACAATGAGCAGTTCTTC.

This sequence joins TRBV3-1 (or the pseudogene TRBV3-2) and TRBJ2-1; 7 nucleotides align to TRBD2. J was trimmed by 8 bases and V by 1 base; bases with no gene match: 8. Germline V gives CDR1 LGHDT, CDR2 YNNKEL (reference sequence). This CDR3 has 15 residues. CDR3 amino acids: CASSQVRTRRYEQFF. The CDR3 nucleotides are TGTGCCAGCAGCCAAGTTCGGACTAGGAGGTATGAGCAGTTCTTC.

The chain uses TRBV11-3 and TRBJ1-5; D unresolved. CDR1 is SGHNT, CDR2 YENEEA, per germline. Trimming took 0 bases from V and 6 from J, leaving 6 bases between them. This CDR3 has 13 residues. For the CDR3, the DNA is TGTGCCAGCAGCTTAGATTCGGGTCAGCCCCAGCATTTT. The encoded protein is CASSLDSGQPQHF.

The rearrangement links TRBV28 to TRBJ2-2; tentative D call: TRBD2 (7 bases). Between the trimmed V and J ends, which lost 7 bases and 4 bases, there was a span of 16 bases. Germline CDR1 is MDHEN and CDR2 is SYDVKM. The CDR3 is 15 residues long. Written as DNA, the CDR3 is TGTGCCAGCAATCCAAGCGGGACACTCACCGGGGAGCTGTTTTTT. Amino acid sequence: CASNPSGTLTGELFF. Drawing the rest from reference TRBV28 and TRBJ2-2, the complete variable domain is DVKVTQSSRYLVKRTGEKVFLECVQDMDHENMFWYRQDPGLGLRLIYFSYDVKMKEKGDIPEGYSVSREKKERFSLILESASTNQTSMYLCASNPSGTLTGELFFGEGSRLTVL.

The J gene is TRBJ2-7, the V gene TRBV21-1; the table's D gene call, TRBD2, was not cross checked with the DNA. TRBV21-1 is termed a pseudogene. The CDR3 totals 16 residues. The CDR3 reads CASSKRQREDSYEQYF. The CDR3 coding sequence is TGTGCCAGCAGCAAACGGCAGCGGGAGGACTCCTACGAGCAGTACTTC.

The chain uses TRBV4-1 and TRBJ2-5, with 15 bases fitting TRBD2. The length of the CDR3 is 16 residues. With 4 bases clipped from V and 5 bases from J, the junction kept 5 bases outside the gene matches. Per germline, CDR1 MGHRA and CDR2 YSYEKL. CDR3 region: CASSPLGLAGGETQYF. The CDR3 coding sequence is TGCGCCAGCAGCCCCCTGGGACTAGCGGGGGGTGAGACCCAGTACTTC.

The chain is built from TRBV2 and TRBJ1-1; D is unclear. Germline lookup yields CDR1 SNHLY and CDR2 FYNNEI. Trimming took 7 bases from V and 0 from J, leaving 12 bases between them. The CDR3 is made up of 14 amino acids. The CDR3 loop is CASTDSWMNTEAFF. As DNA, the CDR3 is TGTGCCAGCACCGACTCTTGGATGAACACTGAAGCTTTCTTT.

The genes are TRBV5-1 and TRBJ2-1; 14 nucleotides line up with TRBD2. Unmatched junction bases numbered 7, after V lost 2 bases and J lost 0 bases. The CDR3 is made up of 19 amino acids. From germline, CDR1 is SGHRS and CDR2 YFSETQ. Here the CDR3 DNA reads TGCGCCAGCAGCTTAATAGGGACTAGCGGGAGCGGCTCCTACAATGAGCAGTTCTTC. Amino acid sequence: CASSLIGTSGSGSYNEQFF.